These 25 T cell receptor beta chains were all obtained from the same sample, sequenced in a study of T-cell memory formation after mild COVID-19. TCRdb re-called the 5' RACE reads through MiXCR, storing one row per CDR3 protein. This table has about 430,000 distinct CDR3 sequences, roughly 26% appearing once. The sequencing sample was made of PBMCs or a T cell subset sorted from them (not recorded which). The source is an adult woman who had mild COVID-19 (a few samples of this study predate the infection). Cell type and time point are not known.

This clonotype was seen a few times. Here the CDR3 reads CASSLKGTSVYEQYF. CDR3 DNA: TGCGCCAGCAGCTTGAAGGGGACTAGCGTCTACGAGCAGTACTTC. The gene calls are TRBV5-1 and TRBJ2-7; 10 nucleotides agree with TRBD2. The CDR3 covers 15 residues. In germline, CDR1 is SGHRS, CDR2 YFSETQ. V lost 1 base and J lost 3; bases outside the gene matches: 4.

The chain recombines TRBV12-3 or TRBV12-4 with TRBJ1-3; 9 nucleotides match TRBD1. After removal of 4 bases from V and 0 bases from J, the junction contained 13 bases not matched to a gene. This CDR3 region has 19 residues. The CDR3 protein is CASSSSRDRVFFSGNTIYF. Here the CDR3 DNA reads TGTGCCAGCAGTTCTAGTCGGGACAGGGTTTTCTTCTCTGGAAACACCATATATTTT.

This clonotype has more than one count but fewer than ten. The CDR3 loop reads CASSVGAVLEKLFF. Here the CDR3 DNA reads TGTGCCAGCAGCGTAGGGGCCGTATTAGAAAAACTGTTTTTT. The chain couples TRBV9 to TRBJ1-4; D is ambiguous. The germline V gene has CDR1 SGDLS and CDR2 YYNGEE. The CDR3 sequence is 14 residues long. With 0 bases removed from V and 8 bases from J, the gap between germline ends came to 11 bases.

The V gene is TRBV27, the J gene TRBJ1-5, with D possibly matching TRBD1 (5 bases). There are 16 residues in the CDR3. The ends were cut back, 6 bases at V and 1 base at J, with 16 bases in the middle. The germline CDR1 and CDR2 sequences are MNHEY and SMNVEV (reference sequence). Written as DNA, the CDR3 is TGTGCCAGCAGCCCTCTCCTCCGGGACAGCAATCAGCCCCAGCATTTT. It codes for CASSPLLRDSNQPQHF.

This chain links TRBV15 with TRBJ2-2, with a tentative D call TRBD2 (7 bases). CDR1 LNHNV and CDR2 YYDKDF come from the germline V gene (reference sequence). Between the trimmed V and J ends, which lost 1 base and 1 base, there was a span of 10 bases. This CDR3 has 16 residues. The CDR3 loop reads CATSRAGGQNTGELFF. CDR3 bases: TGTGCCACCAGCAGAGCGGGGGGACAGAACACCGGGGAGCTGTTTTTT.

The rearrangement joins TRBV10-3 to TRBJ1-1; D may be TRBD1 (6 bases). The V end lost 3 bases, the J end lost 5 bases, and 13 bases lay between the germline ends. Germline V gives CDR1 ENHRY, CDR2 SYGVKD. The CDR3 runs 14 residues. As DNA, the CDR3 is TGTGCCATCAGTGACCCCAGGGGCGGGACTGAAGCTTTCTTT. Amino acid sequence: CAISDPRGGTEAFF.

Concerning this clonotype itself: Relative to the germline gene, one junction end is altered; a read error may explain this. The chain employs TRBV5-6 and TRBJ1-5, with D unclear. This CDR3 contains 14 residues. Germline values: CDR1 SGHDT, CDR2 YYEEEE. The CDR3 protein is CASTLGNENQPQHF. CDR3 nucleotide sequence: TGTGCCAGCACCTTGGGAAACGAAAATCAGCCCCAGCATTTT.

The chain recombines TRBV20-1 with TRBJ2-2; D is unresolved. Germline assignment: CDR1 DFQATT and CDR2 SNEGSKA (reference sequence). Trimming took off 3 bases at V and 3 bases at J, with 8 bases between the two ends. The CDR3 has 13 amino acids. In DNA form, the CDR3 reads TGCAGTGCTAGTCGTCCAGACACCGGGGAGCTGTTTTTT. Protein sequence: CSASRPDTGELFF.

This rearrangement joins TRBV20-1 to TRBJ2-3; 7 bases match TRBD1. The germline gives CDR1 DFQATT, CDR2 SNEGSKA (reference sequence). This CDR3 is built from 15 residues. The V and J ends lost 5 bases and 2 bases, in that order; junction bases with no gene match: 10. The CDR3 DNA reads TGCAGTGCTGTACAGACAGGGTTGTCCACAGATACGCAGTATTTT. It is translated as CSAVQTGLSTDTQYF.

The chain has TRBV7-2 and TRBJ1-2; 7 bases line up with TRBD1. V lost 6 bases, J lost 2 bases, and 15 bases stayed unmatched. The germline V gene has CDR1 SGHTA and CDR2 FQGNSA. The length of the CDR3 is 17 residues. CDR3 sequence: CASSRLPGQSSNYGYTF. CDR3 nucleotide sequence: TGTGCCAGCAGTCGACTACCGGGACAGTCCTCGAACTATGGCTACACCTTC.

The chain links TRBV3-1 to TRBJ2-4; perhaps TRBD2 as D (6 bases). Looked up from germline, CDR1 is LGHDT and CDR2 is YNNKEL (reference sequence). Trimming took off 4 bases at V and 8 bases at J, with 12 bases between the two ends. The CDR3 runs to 13 residues. This chain's CDR3 is CASSRRGRDIQYF. DNA for the CDR3: TGTGCCAGCAGCCGGAGGGGACGGGACATTCAGTACTTC.

The chain uses TRBV29-1 and TRBJ1-6; 8 nucleotides match TRBD1. This CDR3 is built from 13 residues. The germline V gene has CDR1 SQVTM and CDR2 ANQGSEA. The trim removed 7 bases at V and 6 bases at J, leaving 5 bases unmatched. The CDR3 nucleotides read TGCAGCGCCTTGACAGGGGCTAATTCACCCCTCCACTTT. This codes for CSALTGANSPLHF.

This chain connects TRBV7-2 to TRBJ1-1; D ambiguous. The CDR3 covers 15 residues. V lost 1 base and J lost 0, with 9 bases in between. The germline CDR1 and CDR2 sequences are SGHTA and FQGNSA. The CDR3 coding sequence is TGTGCCAGCAGCTTAGAAGTGGGGTTGAACACTGAAGCTTTCTTT. Protein sequence: CASSLEVGLNTEAFF.

This clonotype was recorded at least ten times. The V gene is TRBV28, the J gene TRBJ2-3, with TRBD2 identical over 7 bases. The CDR3 contains 14 residues. Losses at the gene ends were 2 bases for V and 3 bases for J; bases not matched to a gene: 2. The germline CDR1 and CDR2 sequences are MDHEN and SYDVKM. The CDR3 protein is CASSLHGRTDTQYF. The CDR3 DNA is TGTGCCAGCAGTTTACACGGGAGGACAGATACGCAGTATTTT.

There are a few counts of this clonotype. The chain employs TRBV7-9 and TRBJ2-3; unclear D gene. V gave up 5 bases and J gave up 0 bases, with 9 bases separating them. CDR3 length equals 14 residues. Germline loops: CDR1 SEHNR, CDR2 FQNEAQ (reference sequence). The CDR3 loop reads CASSPSISTDTQYF. Written as DNA, the CDR3 is TGTGCCAGCAGCCCGAGCATTAGCACAGATACGCAGTATTTT.

This clonotype appeared a few times. The chain joins TRBV9 to TRBJ2-3; a possible D gene is TRBD2 (6 bases). The V gene lost 3 bases and the J gene lost 8 bases, with 13 bases spanning the gap. From germline, CDR1 is SGDLS and CDR2 YYNGEE. This CDR3 contains 13 residues. The CDR3 reads CASSGREVGTQYF. For the CDR3, the DNA is TGTGCCAGCAGCGGGCGGGAAGTGGGTACGCAGTATTTT.

This clonotype was counted between two and nine times. V usage is TRBV5-5 and J usage is TRBJ2-7; D is ambiguous. V was trimmed by 0 bases and J by 3 bases, leaving 10 bases between them. This CDR3 contains 14 residues. Per germline, CDR1 SGHKS and CDR2 YYEKEE (reference sequence). CDR3 amino acids: CASSLVGIHYEQYF. CDR3 sequence (DNA): TGTGCCAGCAGCTTGGTAGGGATCCACTACGAGCAGTACTTC.

This chain uses TRBV24-1 with TRBJ2-3; a possible D gene is TRBD1 (7 bases). The V and J ends lost 10 bases and 2 bases respectively, with 12 bases between them. The CDR3 totals 13 residues. Germline assignment: CDR1 KGHDR and CDR2 SFDVKD. The CDR3 loop reads CATQGGDTDTQYF. DNA for the CDR3: TGTGCCACTCAGGGGGGCGACACAGATACGCAGTATTTT.

This clonotype was counted a few times. This chain links TRBV6-6 with TRBJ2-7; TRBD1 agrees at 8 bases. Germline CDR1 and CDR2: MNHNY and SVGAGI (reference sequence). The CDR3 contains 16 residues. The junction had 6 bases not matched to a gene; V was cut back by 0 bases and J by 2 bases. The CDR3 here is CASSYSKQGGAYEQYF. The CDR3 coding sequence is TGTGCCAGCAGTTACTCGAAACAGGGGGGCGCCTACGAGCAGTACTTC.

This clonotype was counted only a few times. The rearrangement joins TRBV3-1 to TRBJ1-5; no clear D. The CDR3 extends over 17 amino acids. CDR1 is LGHDT, CDR2 YNNKEL, per germline (reference sequence). Trimming removed 4 bases at V and 0 bases at J, with 16 bases between. The CDR3 loop reads CASSPGMIKYSNQPQHF. CDR3 nucleotide sequence: TGTGCCAGCAGCCCCGGAATGATAAAATATAGCAATCAGCCCCAGCATTTT. The complete variable domain, with remaining parts taken from reference TRBV3-1 and TRBJ1-5, reads DTAVSQTPKYLVTQMGNDKSIKCEQNLGHDTMYWYKQDSKKFLKIMFSYNNKELIINETVPNRFSPKSPDKAHLNLHINSLELGDSAVYFCASSPGMIKYSNQPQHFGDGTRLSIL.

Of note for this clonotype: A junction boundary mismatches the germline segment, possibly from a read error. The gene calls are TRBV5-1 and TRBJ2-2; D may be TRBD1 (6 bases). CDR3 length: 15 amino acids. CDR1 and CDR2 (germline): SGHRS, YFSETQ. The CDR3 nucleotides are TGCGCCAGCAGCTTTTTTACAGGGCCCACCAGGGAGCTGTTTTTT. This codes for CASSFFTGPTRELFF. The full variable domain, its missing parts supplied by reference TRBV5-1 and TRBJ2-2, is KAGVTQTPRYLIKTRGQQVTLSCSPISGHRSVSWYQQTPGQGLQFLFEYFSETQRNKGNFPGRFSGRQFSNSRSEMNVSTLELGDSALYLCASSFFTGPTRELFFGEGSRLTVL.

This clonotype was seen a few times. The genes are TRBV5-1 and TRBJ2-1; D is tentatively TRBD1 or TRBD2 (5 bases each). This CDR3 has 14 amino acids. Trimming cost V 4 bases and J 3 bases, with 11 bases left between them. The germline V gene has CDR1 SGHRS and CDR2 YFSETQ. The CDR3 DNA sequence: TGCGCCAGCAGCGCCGGGACCCTCTACAATGAGCAGTTCTTC. This gives the protein CASSAGTLYNEQFF.

This clonotype turned up a few times. CDR3 in amino acids: CASSESFWVTGELFF. The CDR3 DNA is TGTGCCAGCAGTGAAAGCTTTTGGGTCACCGGGGAGCTGTTTTTT. The chain combines TRBV6-1 with TRBJ2-2; D is uncertain. Trimming took 2 bases from V and 4 from J, leaving 11 bases between them. The CDR3 is made up of 15 amino acids. CDR1 is MNHNS, CDR2 SASEGT, per germline.

The genes are TRBV7-2 and TRBJ2-7, with 7 bases matching TRBD2. This CDR3 has 14 residues. The germline V gene has CDR1 SGHTA and CDR2 FQGNSA. The trim removed 5 bases at V and 6 bases at J, leaving 10 bases unmatched. The CDR3 loop reads CASSPADWGGEQYF. CDR3 nucleotides: TGTGCCAGCAGCCCGGCGGACTGGGGGGGCGAGCAGTACTTC.

This rearrangement joins TRBV29-1 to TRBJ2-3; 7 nucleotides align to TRBD2. V shed 3 bases, J shed 6 bases, and the junction held 9 bases outside the gene matches. Looked up from germline, CDR1 is SQVTM and CDR2 is ANQGSEA. CDR3 length: 14 amino acids. Here the CDR3 reads CSVDPREATDTQYF. The DNA for the CDR3 is TGCAGCGTTGACCCCCGGGAGGCCACGGATACGCAGTATTTT.